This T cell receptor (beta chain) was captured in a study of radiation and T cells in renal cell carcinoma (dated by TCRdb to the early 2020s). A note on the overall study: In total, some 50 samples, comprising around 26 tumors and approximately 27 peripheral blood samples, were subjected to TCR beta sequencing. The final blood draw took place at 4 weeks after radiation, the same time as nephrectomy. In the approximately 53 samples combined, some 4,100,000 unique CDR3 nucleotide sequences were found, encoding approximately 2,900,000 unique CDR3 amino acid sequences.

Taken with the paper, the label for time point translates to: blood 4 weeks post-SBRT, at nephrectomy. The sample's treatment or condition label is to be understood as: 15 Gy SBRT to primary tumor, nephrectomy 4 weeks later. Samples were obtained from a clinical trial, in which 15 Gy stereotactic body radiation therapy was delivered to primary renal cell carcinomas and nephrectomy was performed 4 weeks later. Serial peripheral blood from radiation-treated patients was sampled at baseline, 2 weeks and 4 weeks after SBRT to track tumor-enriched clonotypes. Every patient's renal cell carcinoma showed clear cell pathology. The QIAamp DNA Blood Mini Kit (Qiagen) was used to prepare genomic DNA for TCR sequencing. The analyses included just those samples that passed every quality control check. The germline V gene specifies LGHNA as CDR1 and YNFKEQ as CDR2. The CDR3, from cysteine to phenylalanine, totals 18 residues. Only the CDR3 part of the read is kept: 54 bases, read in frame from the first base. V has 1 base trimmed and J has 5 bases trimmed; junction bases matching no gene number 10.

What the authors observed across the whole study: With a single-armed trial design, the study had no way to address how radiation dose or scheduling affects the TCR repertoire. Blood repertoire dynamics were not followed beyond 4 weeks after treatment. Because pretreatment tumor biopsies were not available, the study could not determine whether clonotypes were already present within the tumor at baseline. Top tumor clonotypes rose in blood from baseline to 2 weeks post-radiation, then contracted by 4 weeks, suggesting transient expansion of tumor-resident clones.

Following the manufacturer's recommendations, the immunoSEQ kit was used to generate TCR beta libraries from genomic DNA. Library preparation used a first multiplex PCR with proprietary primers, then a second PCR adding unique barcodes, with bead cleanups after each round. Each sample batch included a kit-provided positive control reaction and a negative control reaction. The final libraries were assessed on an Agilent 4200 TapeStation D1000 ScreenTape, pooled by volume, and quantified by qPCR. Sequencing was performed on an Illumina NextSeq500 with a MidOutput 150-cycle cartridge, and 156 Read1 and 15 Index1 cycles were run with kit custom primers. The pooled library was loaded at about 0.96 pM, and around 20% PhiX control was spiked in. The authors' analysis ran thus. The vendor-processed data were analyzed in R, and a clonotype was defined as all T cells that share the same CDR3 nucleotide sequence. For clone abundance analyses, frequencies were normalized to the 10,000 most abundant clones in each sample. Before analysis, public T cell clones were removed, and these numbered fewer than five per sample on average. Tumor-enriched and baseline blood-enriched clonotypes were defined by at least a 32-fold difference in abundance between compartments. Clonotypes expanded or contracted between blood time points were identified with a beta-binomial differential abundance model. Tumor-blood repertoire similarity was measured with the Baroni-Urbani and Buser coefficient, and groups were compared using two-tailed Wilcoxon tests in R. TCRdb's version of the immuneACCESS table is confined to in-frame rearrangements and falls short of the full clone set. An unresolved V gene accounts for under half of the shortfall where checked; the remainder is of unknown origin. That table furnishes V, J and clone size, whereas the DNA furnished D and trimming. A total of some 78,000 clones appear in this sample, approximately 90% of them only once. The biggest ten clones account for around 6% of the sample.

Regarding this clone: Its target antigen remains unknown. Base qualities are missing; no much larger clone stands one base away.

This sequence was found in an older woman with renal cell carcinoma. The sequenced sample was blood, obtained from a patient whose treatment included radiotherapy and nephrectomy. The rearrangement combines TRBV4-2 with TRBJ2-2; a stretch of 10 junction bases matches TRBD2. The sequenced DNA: TGTGCCAGCAGCCAAGGTGCTAGCGGGGGTCAGTTTACCGGGGAGCTGTTTTTT. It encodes CASSQGASGGQFTGELFF.